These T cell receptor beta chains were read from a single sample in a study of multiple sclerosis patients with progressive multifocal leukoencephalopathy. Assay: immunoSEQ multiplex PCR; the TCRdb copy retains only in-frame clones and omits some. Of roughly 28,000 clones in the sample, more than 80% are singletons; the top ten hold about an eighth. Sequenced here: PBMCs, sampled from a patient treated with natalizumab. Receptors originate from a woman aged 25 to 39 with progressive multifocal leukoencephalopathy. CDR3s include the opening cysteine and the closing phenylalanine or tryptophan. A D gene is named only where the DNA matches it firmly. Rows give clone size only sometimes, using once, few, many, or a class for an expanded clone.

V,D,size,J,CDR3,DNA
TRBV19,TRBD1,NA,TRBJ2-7,CASSIGTGHFSYEQYF,TGTGCCAGTAGTATTGGGACAGGCCACTTCTCCTACGAGCAGTACTTC
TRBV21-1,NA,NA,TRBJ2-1,CASSPGLAGSEQFF,TGTGCCAGCAGCCCCGGACTAGCGGGAAGTGAGCAGTTCTTC
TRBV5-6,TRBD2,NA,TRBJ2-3,CASSFSGRADTQYF,TGTGCCAGCAGCTTTAGCGGGAGGGCAGATACGCAGTATTTT
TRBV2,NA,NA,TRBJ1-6,CAISGSANSPLHF,TGTGCCATATCAGGGTCCGCTAATTCACCCCTCCACTTT
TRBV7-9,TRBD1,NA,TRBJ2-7,CASSLAGDSSYEQYF,TGTGCCAGCAGCTTAGCGGGGGACAGCTCCTACGAGCAGTACTTC
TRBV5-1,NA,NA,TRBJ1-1,CASSLGQGLNTEAFF,TGCGCCAGCAGCTTGGGCCAGGGTTTAAACACTGAAGCTTTCTTT
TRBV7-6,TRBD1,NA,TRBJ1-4,CASSQRDREREKLFF,TGTGCCAGCAGCCAAAGGGACAGGGAACGGGAAAAACTGTTTTTT
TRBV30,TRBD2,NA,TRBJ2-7,CAWSPAGGPSNEQYF,TGTGCCTGGAGCCCAGCGGGGGGTCCCAGCAACGAGCAGTACTTC
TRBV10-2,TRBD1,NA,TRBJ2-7,CASSQTGFPEQYF,TGCGCCAGCAGCCAGACAGGGTTCCCCGAGCAGTACTTC
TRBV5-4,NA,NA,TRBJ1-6,CASSLGAGSYNSPLHF,TGTGCCAGCAGCTTGGGGGCCGGTTCCTATAATTCACCCCTCCACTTT
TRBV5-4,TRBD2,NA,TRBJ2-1,CASSLRLSAGGGNEQFF,TGTGCCAGCAGCTTGCGTTTATCAGCGGGAGGGGGCAATGAGCAGTTCTTC
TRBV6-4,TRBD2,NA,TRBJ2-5,CASSLAGKETQYF,TGTGCCAGCAGCCTAGCGGGAAAAGAGACCCAGTACTTC
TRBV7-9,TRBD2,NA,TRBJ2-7,CASSPGGAYEQYF,TGTGCCAGCAGCCCTGGGGGGGCCTACGAGCAGTACTTC
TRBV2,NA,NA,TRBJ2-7,CASKEWGEQYF,TGTGCCAGCAAGGAGTGGGGCGAGCAGTACTTC
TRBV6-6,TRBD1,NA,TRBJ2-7,CASSYAARTGVYEQYF,TGTGCCAGCAGTTACGCCGCCCGGACAGGGGTATACGAGCAGTACTTC
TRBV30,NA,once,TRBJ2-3,CAWSASTDTQYF,TGTGCCTGGAGTGCGAGCACAGATACGCAGTATTTT
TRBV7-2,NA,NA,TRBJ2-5,CASSLSLGQQETQYF,TGTGCCAGCAGCTTATCGCTAGGCCAGCAAGAGACCCAGTACTTC
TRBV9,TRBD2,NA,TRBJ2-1,CASSASGGVSYNEQFF,TGTGCCAGCAGCGCAAGCGGGGGGGTTTCCTACAATGAGCAGTTCTTC
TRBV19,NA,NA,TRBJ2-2,CASSIPPTGELFF,TGTGCCAGTAGTATTCCCCCTACCGGGGAGCTGTTTTTT
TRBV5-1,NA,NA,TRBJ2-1,CASSFGQSTYNEQFF,TGCGCCAGCAGCTTTGGACAGAGTACTTACAATGAGCAGTTCTTC
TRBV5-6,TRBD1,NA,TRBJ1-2,CASSFQGADTF,TGTGCCAGCAGCTTCCAGGGGGCCGACACCTTC
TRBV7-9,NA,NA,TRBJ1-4,CASSTPRGKPNEKLFF,TGTGCCAGCAGCACCCCGCGGGGGAAACCTAATGAAAAACTGTTTTTT
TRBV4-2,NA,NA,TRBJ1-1,CASSQDKVLRAEAFF,TGTGCCAGCAGCCAAGACAAAGTTCTCCGAGCTGAAGCTTTCTTT
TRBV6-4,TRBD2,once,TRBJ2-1,CASSDSSGTYNEQFF,TGTGCCAGCAGTGACTCGAGCGGGACCTACAATGAGCAGTTCTTC
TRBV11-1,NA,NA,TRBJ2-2,CASSLSRGRNTGELFF,TGTGCCAGCAGCTTATCCCGGGGGAGGAACACCGGGGAGCTGTTTTTT
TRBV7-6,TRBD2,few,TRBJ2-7,CASSLETSGSSYEQYF,TGTGCCAGCAGCTTAGAGACTAGCGGATCTTCCTACGAGCAGTACTTC